One sample yielded the 22 T cell receptor beta chains listed below, sequenced in a study of shared clonotypes between healthy human individuals. In the naive CD8 group, cells lacked CD45RO and were positively selected for CCR7, so terminally differentiated effector memory CD45RA+ cells were left out. Only in-frame clones appear in the TCRdb table, and some are missing; sequencing was by immunoSEQ multiplex PCR. The sample has about 2.2 million clones, just over 90% seen once. Sequencing was carried out using naive CD8+ T cells from PBMCs. These receptors were obtained from a man aged 18 to 29 in good health. Some clones in this sample may be carry-over from other donors' samples.

This chain uses TRBV5-4 with TRBJ2-1; tentatively, D is TRBD1 or TRBD2 (5 bases each). V lost 1 base to trimming and J lost 0 bases, with 11 bases between them. Germline lookup yields CDR1 SGHNT and CDR2 YYREEE (reference sequence). CDR3 length: 16 amino acids. In DNA, the CDR3 is TGTGCCAGCAGCTTGTTCCCGGGGACCTCCTACAATGAGCAGTTCTTC. Translating it yields CASSLFPGTSYNEQFF.

This chain links TRBV4-1 with TRBJ2-7; D may be TRBD1 (6 bases). This CDR3 contains 15 residues. In germline, CDR1 is MGHRA, CDR2 YSYEKL. The V and J ends lost 1 base and 2 bases respectively, with 12 bases between them. The CDR3: CASSQGQGYTYEQYF. The CDR3 coding sequence is TGCGCCAGCAGCCAAGGTCAGGGGTATACCTACGAGCAGTACTTC.

This clone was counted a single time. The rearrangement uses TRBV18 and TRBJ2-1, with 9 bases lining up with TRBD2. The CDR3 is 14 residues long. V shed 3 bases, J shed 4 bases, and the junction held 1 base outside the gene matches. Germline CDR1 reads KGHSH; CDR2 reads LQKENI. This chain's CDR3 is CASSPSGRYNEQFF. The DNA of the CDR3 is TGTGCCAGCTCACCTAGCGGGAGATACAATGAGCAGTTCTTC.

The V gene is TRBV5-1, the J gene TRBJ2-1; 7 nucleotides align to TRBD2. Per germline, CDR1 SGHRS and CDR2 YFSETQ. The V segment lost 10 bases and the J segment 6 bases; nucleotides outside the gene matches: 13. The CDR3 loop spans 14 amino acids. The CDR3 sequence is CASSELAGSNEQFF. The CDR3 region has the DNA TGCGCCTCTTCCGAATTAGCGGGTTCCAATGAGCAGTTCTTC.

The chain links TRBV2 to TRBJ1-2; 10 bases match TRBD1. This CDR3 is built from 17 residues. The V gene end was trimmed by 2 bases and the J gene end by 5 bases; junction bases not matched to a gene: 11. The germline CDR1 and CDR2 sequences are SNHLY and FYNNEI. Written as DNA, the CDR3 is TGTGCCAGCAGTGAACGCCAAAGGGGACAGGGGCTGTATGGCTACACCTTC. Amino acids: CASSERQRGQGLYGYTF.

The chain has TRBV4-1 and TRBJ2-6; D is ambiguous. Germline-derived CDR1 and CDR2 are MGHRA and YSYEKL. This CDR3 has 14 amino acids. The V end was cut by 3 bases, the J end by 2 bases, with 5 bases between. CDR3 sequence: CASSHGPGANVLTF. The CDR3 nucleotides read TGCGCCAGCAGCCACGGCCCTGGGGCCAACGTCCTGACTTTC.

This rearrangement joins TRBV19 to TRBJ1-1; D uncertain. V lost 8 bases, J lost 5 bases, and 9 bases lay in between. Germline V gene sequence: CDR1 LNHDA, CDR2 SQIVND (reference sequence). The CDR3 contains 11 residues. The CDR3 here is CASVVGTEAFF. DNA for the CDR3: TGTGCCAGTGTAGTGGGTACTGAAGCTTTCTTT.

This sequence joins TRBV6-6 and TRBJ2-1, with D unresolved. CDR1 and CDR2 (germline): MNHNY, SVGAGI (reference sequence). The CDR3 covers 13 residues. V lost 5 bases, J lost 3 bases, and 8 bases lay in between. CDR3 DNA: TGTGCCAGCAGTCCCGCCCTCTACAATGAGCAGTTCTTC. Protein sequence: CASSPALYNEQFF.

The genes are TRBV4-3 and TRBJ1-6, with D possibly being TRBD1 (5 bases). This CDR3 region has 15 residues. Trimming took 1 base from V and 8 from J, leaving 12 bases between them. CDR1 is LGHNA, CDR2 YSLEER, per germline. Here the CDR3 DNA reads TGCGCCAGCAGCCAAGTACCGACAGCGGATTCACCCCTCCACTTT. It specifies CASSQVPTADSPLHF.

The chain joins TRBV10-3 to TRBJ1-4; TRBD1 might be the D (5 bases). V lost 6 bases to trimming and J lost 0 bases, with 11 bases between them. In germline, CDR1 is ENHRY, CDR2 SYGVKD. The CDR3 spans 15 residues. CDR3 sequence (DNA): TGTGCCATCAGGGCCCAGGGAACAACTAATGAAAAACTGTTTTTT. Encoded protein: CAIRAQGTTNEKLFF.

The V gene is TRBV10-1, the J gene TRBJ2-2, with D perhaps TRBD2 (6 bases). Germline assignment: CDR1 WNHNN and CDR2 SYGVQD (reference sequence). V lost 4 bases and J lost 7, with 13 bases in between. This CDR3 is 14 amino acids long. The CDR3 loop is CASSVLAGGGELFF. CDR3 bases: TGCGCCAGCAGTGTACTAGCCGGAGGCGGGGAGCTGTTTTTT.

V usage is TRBV5-1 and J usage is TRBJ2-7, with 9 bases that match TRBD1. This CDR3 contains 13 residues. Germline CDR1 reads SGHRS; CDR2 reads YFSETQ. V gave up 3 bases and J gave up 6 bases; unmatched junction bases: 4. In DNA, the CDR3 is TGCGCCAGCAGCTGGGGACAGGGTCCCGAGCAGTACTTC. Translating gives CASSWGQGPEQYF. Drawing the rest from reference TRBV5-1 and TRBJ2-7, the complete variable domain is KAGVTQTPRYLIKTRGQQVTLSCSPISGHRSVSWYQQTPGQGLQFLFEYFSETQRNKGNFPGRFSGRQFSNSRSEMNVSTLELGDSALYLCASSWGQGPEQYFGPGTRLTVT.

This clone was counted once. This chain links TRBV28 with TRBJ2-7; a possible D gene is TRBD2 (5 bases). Germline V gives CDR1 MDHEN, CDR2 SYDVKM. V was cut by 5 bases and J by 4 bases, with 15 bases left in between. CDR3 length: 14 amino acids. The CDR3 sequence is CASSPLRPGYEQYF. CDR3 nucleotide sequence: TGTGCCAGCAGTCCCCTGCGACCGGGGTACGAGCAGTACTTC.

This clone was seen a few times. This sample also contains other DNA sequences that code for the same CDR3. This sequence joins TRBV5-1 and TRBJ2-1; possibly TRBD2 for D (5 bases). Trimming removed 0 bases from V and 5 bases from J, with 12 bases in between. CDR1 SGHRS and CDR2 YFSETQ come from the germline V gene. The length of the CDR3 is 15 residues. The CDR3 reads CASSLGLAENNEQFF. Here the CDR3 DNA reads TGCGCCAGCAGCTTGGGGCTAGCAGAGAACAATGAGCAGTTCTTC.

V usage is TRBV4-2 and J usage is TRBJ2-7, with D possibly being TRBD1 or TRBD2 (5 bases each). The V end lost 4 bases, the J end lost 6 bases, and 10 bases lay between the germline ends. The CDR3 covers 12 residues. Germline V gives CDR1 LGHNA, CDR2 YNFKEQ. CDR3 coding DNA: TGTGCCAGCAGCCTGGGACCGGGCGAGCAGTACTTC. It yields the protein CASSLGPGEQYF.

This clone was counted between two and nine times. The chain joins TRBV5-1 to TRBJ2-1; D is undetermined. The V and J ends lost 3 bases and 10 bases respectively, with 14 bases between them. The CDR3 has 13 residues. Germline values: CDR1 SGHRS, CDR2 YFSETQ. CDR3 amino acids: CASSSSAPWEQFF. The CDR3 nucleotides are TGCGCCAGCAGCTCAAGCGCCCCCTGGGAGCAGTTCTTC. The whole variable domain, filled in from reference TRBV5-1 and TRBJ2-1, reads KAGVTQTPRYLIKTRGQQVTLSCSPISGHRSVSWYQQTPGQGLQFLFEYFSETQRNKGNFPGRFSGRQFSNSRSEMNVSTLELGDSALYLCASSSSAPWEQFFGPGTRLTVL.

Of note for this clone: Distinct nucleotide sequences in the sample also encode this CDR3. The CDR3 region is CSAETGNTGELFF. DNA for the CDR3: TGCAGCGCCGAGACAGGGAACACCGGGGAGCTGTTTTTT. The gene calls are TRBV29-1 and TRBJ2-2; a weak D match, TRBD1 (6 bases). This CDR3 has 13 residues. The V end was cut by 7 bases, the J end by 1 base, with 10 bases between. Germline assignment: CDR1 SQVTM and CDR2 ANQGSEA.

Remarks on this clone: Additional DNA sequences in this sample encode the identical CDR3. This chain joins TRBV27 and TRBJ1-1; TRBD1 matches at 8 bases. CDR3 size: 14 residues. V trimming: 3 bases; J trimming: 1 base; junction bases outside the gene matches: 1. The V gene's germline CDR1 is MNHEY and CDR2 SMNVEV (reference sequence). The CDR3 protein is CASSFTGGNTEAFF. The CDR3 nucleotides read TGTGCCAGCAGTTTTACAGGGGGGAACACTGAAGCTTTCTTT.

The chain carries TRBV5-4 and TRBJ2-7, with TRBD1 matching 7 bases. With V trimmed by 7 bases and J by 4 bases, 8 bases remained unmatched. Germline CDR1 SGHNT, CDR2 YYREEE (reference sequence). The CDR3 spans 13 residues. This CDR3 is CASRPEQGYEQYF. In DNA form, the CDR3 reads TGTGCCAGCCGCCCTGAACAGGGGTACGAGCAGTACTTC.

The chain joins TRBV19 to TRBJ2-7; maybe TRBD2 (5 bases). CDR1 LNHDA and CDR2 SQIVND come from the germline V gene (reference sequence). The CDR3 length is 15 residues. V was trimmed by 3 bases and J by 4 bases, leaving 16 bases between them. The DNA of the CDR3 is TGTGCCAGTAGTATCGGGGAGCGGAGAAGGTACGAGCAGTACTTC. It yields the protein CASSIGERRRYEQYF.

The chain combines TRBV13 with TRBJ2-7, with a possible D match to TRBD1 (6 bases). V lost 2 bases and J 5 bases, leaving 19 bases between the germline ends. Germline CDR1 is PRHDT and CDR2 is FYEKMQ (reference sequence). CDR3 length equals 16 residues. In DNA, the CDR3 is TGTGCCAGCAGCTTATTTCTCGTGTCAGGGGCCCACGAGCAGTACTTC. This encodes CASSLFLVSGAHEQYF.

J is TRBJ2-1 and V is TRBV7-3; D may be TRBD1 (5 bases). The ends were cut back, 3 bases at V and 7 bases at J, with 13 bases in the middle. The V gene's germline CDR1 is SGHTA and CDR2 FQGTGA. This CDR3 is 14 amino acids long. As DNA, the CDR3 is TGTGCCAGCAGCTTCCAGGGAAGTAAGAATGAGCAGTTCTTC. Its translation: CASSFQGSKNEQFF.